The 15 T cell receptor beta chains listed next were all sequenced from one sample in a study of long-term antiretroviral therapy in people with HIV. Survey level was the resolution at which the v3.0 immunoSEQ assay ran. Assay: immunoSEQ multiplex PCR; the TCRdb copy retains only in-frame clones and omits some. The table has roughly 28,000 clones, about 87% seen once. The sample was unsorted PBMCs, taken 1.8 years after starting antiretroviral therapy. All receptors come from a woman between 18 and 29 years old with HIV.

J is TRBJ2-7 and V is TRBV4-2; TRBD1 aligns across 9 bases. Germline V gene data show CDR1 as LGHNA and CDR2 as YNFKEQ. The CDR3 spans 15 residues. J was trimmed by 6 bases and V by 4 bases; bases with no gene match: 10. This chain's CDR3 is CASSPHTGTGSEQYF. DNA of the CDR3: TGTGCCAGCAGCCCTCACACCGGGACAGGGTCCGAGCAGTACTTC.

The genes are TRBV7-9 and TRBJ2-1; D is perhaps TRBD2 (6 bases). The V end was cut by 1 base, the J end by 4 bases, with 11 bases between. This CDR3 comprises 15 residues. The germline gives CDR1 SEHNR, CDR2 FQNEAQ (reference sequence). The CDR3 coding sequence is TGTGCCAGCAGCTTAGTAGGGACTGGATACAATGAGCAGTTCTTC. Protein sequence: CASSLVGTGYNEQFF.

The rearrangement links TRBV9 to TRBJ2-1, with D possibly matching TRBD1 (6 bases). CDR3 length equals 14 residues. V gave up 0 bases and J gave up 2 bases, with 6 bases separating them. Germline CDR1 and CDR2: SGDLS and YYNGEE. CDR3 in DNA: TGTGCCAGCAGCGTAGGACAGGCCTACAATGAGCAGTTCTTC. As protein: CASSVGQAYNEQFF. The full variable domain, in which reference TRBV9 and TRBJ2-1 provide the parts outside the CDR3, is DSGVTQTPKHLITATGQRVTLRCSPRSGDLSVYWYQQSLDQGLQFLIQYYNGEERAKGNILERFSAQQFPDLHSELNLSSLELGDSALYFCASSVGQAYNEQFFGPGTRLTVL.

This sequence joins TRBV6-4 and TRBJ1-1; D gene uncertain. Deletions cut 3 bases from V and 3 bases from J, with 14 bases between. The CDR3 is 15 residues long. The germline CDR1 and CDR2 sequences are MRHNA and SNTAGT. The DNA for the CDR3 is TGTGCCAGCAGTGAGGTGGCCGGTGGGTACACTGAAGCTTTCTTT. Amino acids: CASSEVAGGYTEAFF.

The rearrangement uses TRBV6-5 and TRBJ2-5; D gene uncertain. The CDR3 spans 11 residues. The V gene lost 8 bases and the J gene lost 4 bases, with 8 bases spanning the gap. Germline CDR1 MNHEY, CDR2 SVGAGI. As DNA, the CDR3 is TGTGCCAGCTGCAGAGGAGAGACCCAGTACTTC. This gives the protein CASCRGETQYF.

The sample holds one count of this clone. V is TRBV6-5 and J is TRBJ1-5; D unclear. Germline V gene data show CDR1 as MNHEY and CDR2 as SVGAGI. Trimming took off 6 bases at V and 4 bases at J, with 10 bases between the two ends. The CDR3 runs 13 residues. CDR3 sequence reads: CASSSGLNQPQHF. CDR3 nucleotide sequence: TGTGCCAGCAGCTCGGGTTTAAATCAGCCCCAGCATTTT.

This chain uses TRBV1 with TRBJ2-3; whether TRBD2, the table's D call, matches the DNA was not checked. TRBV1 represents a pseudogene. CDR3 length equals 17 residues. CDR3: CTSSQDLDRLNTDTQYF. DNA for the CDR3: TGCACCAGCAGCCAAGATCTAGACCGCCTCAACACAGATACGCAGTATTTT.

This clone was recorded a few times. This chain links TRBV19 with TRBJ1-1; perhaps TRBD1 as D (5 bases). The germline V gene has CDR1 LNHDA and CDR2 SQIVND (reference sequence). The CDR3 covers 14 residues. The V end was cut by 7 bases, the J end by 1 base, with 13 bases between. The CDR3 DNA is TGTGCCAGTACCCTCGACAGACGGAACACTGAAGCTTTCTTT. As protein: CASTLDRRNTEAFF.

The CDR3 reads CASMRAWGTEAFF. CDR3 bases: TGTGCCAGCATGAGAGCTTGGGGCACTGAAGCTTTCTTT. The rearrangement links TRBV7-3 to TRBJ1-1; D gene ambiguous. V dropped 7 bases and J dropped 4 bases, with 13 bases sitting between them. Germline loops: CDR1 SGHTA, CDR2 FQGTGA. The CDR3 has 13 amino acids.

This clone was observed once. The chain joins TRBV5-1 to TRBJ2-3; D is unclear. The ends were cut back, 4 bases at V and 4 bases at J, with 10 bases in the middle. CDR1 SGHRS and CDR2 YFSETQ come from the germline V gene. CDR3 size: 13 residues. CDR3 DNA: TGCGCCAGCAGCCTTGGGCCCCCAGATACGCAGTATTTT. Its protein product is CASSLGPPDTQYF.

The genes are TRBV9 and TRBJ2-7; weak D call: TRBD1 (6 bases). V was trimmed by 0 bases and J by 7 bases, leaving 11 bases between them. The CDR3 runs 13 residues. CDR1 and CDR2 from the germline V gene are SGDLS and YYNGEE. DNA for the CDR3: TGTGCCAGCAGCGTAGCTTACAGGGAGGAGCAGTACTTC. Translating it yields CASSVAYREEQYF. The full variable domain, completed using reference TRBV9 and TRBJ2-7, is DSGVTQTPKHLITATGQRVTLRCSPRSGDLSVYWYQQSLDQGLQFLIQYYNGEERAKGNILERFSAQQFPDLHSELNLSSLELGDSALYFCASSVAYREEQYFGPGTRLTVT.

This clone was observed once. The chain couples TRBV5-1 to TRBJ1-6; TRBD1 aligns across 8 bases. The CDR3 length is 14 residues. J gave up 8 bases and V 1 base, and 2 bases lay outside the gene matches. The germline V gene encodes CDR1 SGHRS and CDR2 YFSETQ. The DNA for the CDR3 is TGCGCCAGCAGCTTGCAGGGGGCGGATTCACCCCTCCACTTT. This translates into CASSLQGADSPLHF.

The V call is TRBV5-1, the J call TRBJ2-5; TRBD1 is a possible D gene (5 bases). The V gene lost 0 bases and the J gene lost 4 bases, with 13 bases spanning the gap. CDR1 is SGHRS, CDR2 YFSETQ, per germline. CDR3 length: 15 residues. DNA for the CDR3: TGCGCCAGCAGCTTGGAGGGGTTTGGTGGAGAGACCCAGTACTTC. Translating it yields CASSLEGFGGETQYF.

The chain employs TRBV29-1 and TRBJ1-3; D is ambiguous. Between the trimmed V and J ends, which lost 3 bases and 3 bases, there was a span of 9 bases. CDR3 length: 13 amino acids. CDR1 is SQVTM and CDR2 is ANQGSEA in the germline V gene. CDR3 DNA: TGCAGCGTTGAGACCGCACTTGGAAACACCATATATTTT. Translated: CSVETALGNTIYF.

This rearrangement joins TRBV7-6 to TRBJ2-2; D is uncertain. The CDR3 has 16 residues. With 0 bases removed from V and 0 bases from J, the gap between germline ends came to 8 bases. Germline CDR1 SGHVS, CDR2 FNYEAQ. CDR3 sequence (DNA): TGTGCCAGCAGCTTAGCAACTTTCGCGAACACCGGGGAGCTGTTTTTT. Residues: CASSLATFANTGELFF.